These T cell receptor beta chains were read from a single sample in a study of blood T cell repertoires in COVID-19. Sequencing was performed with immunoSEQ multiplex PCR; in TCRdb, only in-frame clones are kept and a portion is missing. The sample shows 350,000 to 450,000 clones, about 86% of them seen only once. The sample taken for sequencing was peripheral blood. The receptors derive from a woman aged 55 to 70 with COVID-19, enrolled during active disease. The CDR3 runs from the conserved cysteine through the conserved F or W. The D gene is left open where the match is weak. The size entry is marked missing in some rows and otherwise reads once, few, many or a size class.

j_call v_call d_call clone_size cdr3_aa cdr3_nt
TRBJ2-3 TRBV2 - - CASSESRGASSTDTQYF TGTGCCAGCAGTGAGTCCCGGGGAGCGTCTAGCACAGATACGCAGTATTTT
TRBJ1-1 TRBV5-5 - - CASSLGPAGNTEAFF TGTGCCAGCAGCTTAGGTCCCGCGGGGAACACTGAAGCTTTCTTT
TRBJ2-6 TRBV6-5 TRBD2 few CVTTGGVSGANVLTF TGTGTGACTACGGGGGGAGTATCCGGGGCCAACGTCCTGACTTTC
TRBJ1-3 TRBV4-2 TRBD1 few CASSHQGQGNTIYF TGTGCCAGCAGCCACCAGGGACAGGGAAACACCATATATTTT
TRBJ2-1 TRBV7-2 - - CASSLDYISYNEQFF TGTGCCAGCAGCTTGGACTATATCTCCTACAATGAGCAGTTCTTC
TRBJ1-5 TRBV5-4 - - CASSSGIAGNQPQHF TGTGCCAGCAGTTCCGGAATTGCGGGCAATCAGCCCCAGCATTTT
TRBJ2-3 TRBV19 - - CASRGASTDTQYF TGTGCCAGTAGGGGAGCCAGCACAGATACGCAGTATTTT
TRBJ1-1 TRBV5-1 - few CASSLAGGFSEAFF TGCGCCAGCAGCTTGGCGGGGGGGTTTTCTGAAGCTTTCTTT
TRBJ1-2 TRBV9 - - CASSDIGDFGYTF TGTGCCAGCAGCGATATCGGTGATTTTGGCTACACCTTC
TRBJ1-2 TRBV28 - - CASSFNRDWEKGYTF TGTGCCAGCAGCTTTAACCGGGACTGGGAGAAGGGCTACACCTTC
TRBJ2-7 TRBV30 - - CAWSEYYEQYF TGTGCCTGGAGTGAATACTACGAGCAGTACTTC
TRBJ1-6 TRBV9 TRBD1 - CASSTAGTGNSPLHF TGTGCCAGCAGCACCGCCGGGACAGGGAATTCACCCCTCCACTTT
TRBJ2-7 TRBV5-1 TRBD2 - CASGLAGAEQYF TGCGCCAGTGGACTAGCGGGGGCCGAGCAGTACTTC
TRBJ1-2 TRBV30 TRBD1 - CAWRSRTGDLRGGYTF TGTGCCTGGCGATCTCGGACAGGAGACCTACGAGGGGGCTACACCTTC
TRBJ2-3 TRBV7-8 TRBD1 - CASSSGTVSTDTQYF TGTGCCAGCAGCTCCGGGACAGTTAGCACAGATACGCAGTATTTT
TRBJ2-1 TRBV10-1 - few CASSGQPGNEQFF TGCGCCAGCAGCGGACAGCCTGGCAATGAGCAGTTCTTC
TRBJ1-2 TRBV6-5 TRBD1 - CASSFTGGNGGYTF TGTGCCAGCAGTTTTACAGGGGGGAACGGTGGCTACACCTTC
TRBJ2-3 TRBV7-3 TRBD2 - CASSPTAGDGTDTQYF TGTGCCAGCAGCCCGACGGCGGGGGATGGCACAGATACGCAGTATTTT
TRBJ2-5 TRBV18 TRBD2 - CASSPPGLAGGRETQYF TGTGCCAGCTCACCACCGGGACTAGCGGGGGGCCGGGAGACCCAGTACTTC
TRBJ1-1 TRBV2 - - CASSGRAEAFF TGTGCCAGCAGTGGGCGGGCTGAAGCTTTCTTT
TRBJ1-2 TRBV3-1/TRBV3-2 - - CASSHNREGGYTF TGTGCCAGCAGCCATAACAGGGAGGGAGGCTACACCTTC